Listed below are T cell receptor beta chains from one sample, sequenced in a study of shared clonotypes between healthy human individuals. Produced via immunoSEQ multiplex PCR; TCRdb's table is partial and in-frame only. The sample shows 2 million to 2.5 million clones, approximately 95% of them seen only once. The sequencing sample was made of naive CD4+ T cells from PBMCs. The receptors originated from a man aged 18 to 30 in good health. Some clones in this sample may be carry-over from other donors' samples. CDR3s include the opening cysteine and the closing phenylalanine or tryptophan. Fields, in order: J gene, D gene, V gene, CDR3 protein. The D gene is left open where the match is weak.

j_call: TRBJ2-5; d_call: -; v_call: TRBV7-6; cdr3_aa: CATRGGAQETQYF
j_call: TRBJ2-7; d_call: TRBD2; v_call: TRBV4-1; cdr3_aa: CASSPGGVAGAYEQYF
j_call: TRBJ1-1; d_call: -; v_call: TRBV2; cdr3_aa: CASSAGKFRTNTEAFF
j_call: TRBJ1-1; d_call: -; v_call: TRBV5-8; cdr3_aa: CASSSPIGRAFF
j_call: TRBJ2-1; d_call: TRBD2; v_call: TRBV18; cdr3_aa: CASSPGLAGNNEQFF
j_call: TRBJ2-2; d_call: -; v_call: TRBV9; cdr3_aa: CASSVELRVGPGELFF
j_call: TRBJ2-1; d_call: -; v_call: TRBV5-1; cdr3_aa: CASSLSARTYNEQFF
j_call: TRBJ2-7; d_call: TRBD2; v_call: TRBV5-1; cdr3_aa: CASSLLSNGLAGSVSSYEQYF
j_call: TRBJ1-2; d_call: -; v_call: TRBV7-9; cdr3_aa: CASSSVWGPHGYTF
j_call: TRBJ2-1; d_call: TRBD2; v_call: TRBV11-3; cdr3_aa: CASSASGTRNEQFF
j_call: TRBJ2-1; d_call: TRBD2; v_call: TRBV9; cdr3_aa: CASSGGAGTIDYNEQFF
j_call: TRBJ1-1; d_call: TRBD1; v_call: TRBV6-6; cdr3_aa: CASKSSGGKIPEAFF
j_call: TRBJ2-1; d_call: -; v_call: TRBV5-1; cdr3_aa: CASSSDMHSYNEQFF
j_call: TRBJ2-2; d_call: -; v_call: TRBV7-9; cdr3_aa: CASSPEGGGNTGELFF
j_call: TRBJ1-1; d_call: -; v_call: TRBV11-2; cdr3_aa: CASSLVRGLEPNTEAFF
j_call: TRBJ1-3; d_call: -; v_call: TRBV5-1; cdr3_aa: CASSLGPFASGNTIYF
j_call: TRBJ2-7; d_call: TRBD2; v_call: TRBV5-4; cdr3_aa: CASRAGTSGTISNYEQYF
j_call: TRBJ1-1; d_call: -; v_call: TRBV2; cdr3_aa: CASSGGIPNTEAFF
j_call: TRBJ1-3; d_call: TRBD1; v_call: TRBV2; cdr3_aa: CASSGPRQGGNTIYF
j_call: TRBJ2-7; d_call: TRBD1; v_call: TRBV11-2; cdr3_aa: CASSQDRGALEQYF
j_call: TRBJ2-5; d_call: -; v_call: TRBV5-1; cdr3_aa: CASSLVVSASQYF
j_call: TRBJ1-1; d_call: TRBD1; v_call: TRBV9; cdr3_aa: CASSPRTGNTEAFF
j_call: TRBJ1-3; d_call: -; v_call: TRBV11-2; cdr3_aa: CASSLLDANSGNTIYF
j_call: TRBJ1-5; d_call: TRBD1; v_call: TRBV7-9; cdr3_aa: CASSSAGGSAQPQHF
j_call: TRBJ2-3; d_call: TRBD2; v_call: TRBV11-3; cdr3_aa: CASSLFREGDTQYF
j_call: TRBJ1-1; d_call: -; v_call: TRBV28; cdr3_aa: CAVLTRGRLLGMNTEAFF
j_call: TRBJ2-2; d_call: -; v_call: TRBV9; cdr3_aa: CASSPRLLPNTGELFF
j_call: TRBJ1-1; d_call: TRBD1; v_call: TRBV29-1; cdr3_aa: CSVDRGTEAFF
j_call: TRBJ2-5; d_call: TRBD2; v_call: TRBV27; cdr3_aa: CASSWTSWETQYF
j_call: TRBJ1-3; d_call: -; v_call: TRBV4-2; cdr3_aa: CASSQASNSGNTIYF
j_call: TRBJ1-4; d_call: -; v_call: TRBV18; cdr3_aa: CASSPEIGLNEKLFF
j_call: TRBJ2-1; d_call: TRBD2; v_call: TRBV18; cdr3_aa: CASSPGIAGDYEQFF
j_call: TRBJ1-5; d_call: -; v_call: TRBV28; cdr3_aa: CASSLWGGSNQPQHF
j_call: TRBJ2-4; d_call: TRBD2; v_call: TRBV11-2; cdr3_aa: CASSLRAGGGLAKNIQYF
j_call: TRBJ1-1; d_call: TRBD1; v_call: TRBV5-8; cdr3_aa: CASSDRGVRTEAFF
j_call: TRBJ1-1; d_call: -; v_call: TRBV11-3; cdr3_aa: CASSLGGTSNTEAFF
j_call: TRBJ1-2; d_call: -; v_call: TRBV30; cdr3_aa: CAWRLQGFSGYTF
j_call: TRBJ1-2; d_call: -; v_call: TRBV5-1; cdr3_aa: CASSLANPALPHGYTF
j_call: TRBJ2-1; d_call: -; v_call: TRBV9; cdr3_aa: CASSVVGGWISNEQFF
j_call: TRBJ2-1; d_call: TRBD2; v_call: TRBV10-3; cdr3_aa: CAISASGQNYNEQFF
j_call: TRBJ2-3; d_call: TRBD2; v_call: TRBV6-6; cdr3_aa: CASRDSASGNTDTQYF
j_call: TRBJ2-5; d_call: TRBD1; v_call: TRBV5-4; cdr3_aa: CASSFQGAQETQYF
j_call: TRBJ2-4; d_call: -; v_call: TRBV5-6; cdr3_aa: CASSLMGRDIQYF
j_call: TRBJ2-5; d_call: TRBD1; v_call: TRBV10-3; cdr3_aa: CAISGQGQETQYF
j_call: TRBJ2-5; d_call: -; v_call: TRBV2; cdr3_aa: CASSDRQGATQYF
j_call: TRBJ2-7; d_call: -; v_call: TRBV29-1; cdr3_aa: CSVRGKVDEQYF
j_call: TRBJ2-1; d_call: -; v_call: TRBV7-9; cdr3_aa: CASSPPWGTEQFF
j_call: TRBJ1-2; d_call: TRBD1; v_call: TRBV19; cdr3_aa: CASSARQGRDYGYTF
j_call: TRBJ2-2; d_call: TRBD1; v_call: TRBV10-3; cdr3_aa: CAISATGGAYAGELFF
j_call: TRBJ2-1; d_call: TRBD2; v_call: TRBV30; cdr3_aa: CAWRSLAGAEQFF
j_call: TRBJ2-7; d_call: -; v_call: TRBV27; cdr3_aa: CASSRDGGFYEQYF